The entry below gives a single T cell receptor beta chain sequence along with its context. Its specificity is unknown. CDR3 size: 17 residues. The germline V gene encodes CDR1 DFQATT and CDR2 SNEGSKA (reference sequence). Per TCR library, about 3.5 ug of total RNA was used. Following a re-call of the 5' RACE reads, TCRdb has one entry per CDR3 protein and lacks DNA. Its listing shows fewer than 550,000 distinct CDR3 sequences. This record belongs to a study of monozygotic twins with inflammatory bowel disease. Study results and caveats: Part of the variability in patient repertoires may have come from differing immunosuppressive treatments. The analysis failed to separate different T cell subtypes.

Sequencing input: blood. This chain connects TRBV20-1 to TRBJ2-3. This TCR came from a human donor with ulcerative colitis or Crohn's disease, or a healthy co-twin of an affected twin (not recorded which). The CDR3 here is CSARDSATGFVADTQYF.